This is a list of T cell receptor beta chains from one sample in a study of T cells after yellow fever vaccination. TCRdb reanalysed the 5' RACE reads using MiXCR and keeps one entry per CDR3 protein. The sample has under 50,000 distinct CDR3 sequences; 5.5% to 7.5% are singletons. The sample was PBMCs, either bulk or a sorted T-cell subset (CD4+, CD8+, memory, or dextramer-sorted; not recorded which), taken 45 days after the yellow fever booster vaccination. Receptors were obtained from a man younger than 45 who received the YFV17D yellow fever vaccine. Each CDR3 is given with its conserved first and last residue. The order of the fields is J gene, clone size, V gene, D gene, CDR3 protein, CDR3 DNA. A D gene is named only where the DNA matches it firmly. Only some rows state a clone size, as once, few, many or a class for expanded clones.

>TRBJ2-1|-|TRBV10-1|-
CASSESNGAYNEQSF
TGCGCCAGCAGTGAGTCGAACGGAGCCTACAATGAGCAGTCCTTC
>TRBJ2-7|few|TRBV5-1|-
CASSLSGEQYF
TGCGCCAGCAGCTTGTCCGGCGAGCAGTACTTC
>TRBJ1-2|many|TRBV29-1|-
CSVSSSYGYTF
TGCAGCGTTTCGTCTAGCTATGGCTACACCTTC
>TRBJ2-5|-|TRBV30|-
CAWSVGPGGKTQYF
TGTGCCTGGAGTGTAGGGCCTGGCGGCAAGACCCAGTACTTC
>TRBJ2-7|many|TRBV12-3/TRBV12-4|-
CASSLAGGDSYEQYF
TGTGCCAGCAGTTTAGCGGGAGGCGACTCCTACGAGCAGTACTTC
>TRBJ2-4|many|TRBV3-1|-
CASSQMKNIQYF
TGTGCCAGCAGCCAGATGAAAAACATTCAGTACTTC
>TRBJ2-3|many|TRBV6-2/TRBV6-3|-
CASSSEGSTDTQYF
TGTGCCAGCAGCTCGGAGGGAAGCACAGATACGCAGTATTTT
>TRBJ2-1|few|TRBV7-9|TRBD2
CASSPRASGNEQFF
TGTGCCAGCAGCCCCAGGGCTAGCGGCAATGAGCAGTTCTTC
>TRBJ1-4|-|TRBV5-1|TRBD1
CASSLIYGTGGRNEKLFF
TGCGCCAGCAGCTTGATCTACGGGACAGGGGGGAGAAATGAAAAACTGTTTTTT
>TRBJ2-7|many|TRBV29-1|TRBD2
CSGHNSGEQYF
TGCAGCGGGCACAATAGCGGGGAGCAGTACTTC
>TRBJ1-4|many|TRBV6-5|-
CASSYSRSANEKLFF
TGTGCCAGCAGTTACTCCCGCTCGGCTAATGAAAAACTGTTTTTT
>TRBJ2-7|-|TRBV20-1|-
CSARVQPSYEQYF
TGCAGTGCTAGAGTACAACCTTCCTACGAGCAGTACTTC
>TRBJ2-2|many|TRBV29-1|-
CSVSRDRNTGELFF
TGCAGCGTTTCCCGGGACCGCAACACCGGGGAGCTGTTTTTT
>TRBJ2-7|many|TRBV6-5|-
CASSPVGGSYEQYF
TGTGCCAGCAGCCCCGTAGGAGGCTCCTACGAGCAGTACTTC
>TRBJ2-1|-|TRBV27|-
CASSSEQFF
TGTGCCAGCAGTTCAGAGCAGTTCTTC
>TRBJ2-3|many|TRBV7-9|-
CASSRADTQYF
TGTGCCAGCAGCCGAGCAGATACGCAGTATTTT